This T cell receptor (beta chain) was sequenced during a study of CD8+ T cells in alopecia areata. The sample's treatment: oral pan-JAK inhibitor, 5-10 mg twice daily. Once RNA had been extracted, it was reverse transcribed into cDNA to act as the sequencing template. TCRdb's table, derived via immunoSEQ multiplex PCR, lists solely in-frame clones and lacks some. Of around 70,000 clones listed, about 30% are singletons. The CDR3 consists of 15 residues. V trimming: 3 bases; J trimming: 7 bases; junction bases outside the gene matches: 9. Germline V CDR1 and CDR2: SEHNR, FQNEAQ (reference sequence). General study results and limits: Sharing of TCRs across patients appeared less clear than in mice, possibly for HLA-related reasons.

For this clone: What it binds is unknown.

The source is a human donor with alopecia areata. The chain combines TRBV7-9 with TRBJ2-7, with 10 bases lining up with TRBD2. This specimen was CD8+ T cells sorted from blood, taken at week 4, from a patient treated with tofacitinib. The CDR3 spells CASSLTSGPFWEQYF. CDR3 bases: TGTGCCAGCAGCTTGACTAGCGGGCCCTTCTGGGAGCAGTACTTC.